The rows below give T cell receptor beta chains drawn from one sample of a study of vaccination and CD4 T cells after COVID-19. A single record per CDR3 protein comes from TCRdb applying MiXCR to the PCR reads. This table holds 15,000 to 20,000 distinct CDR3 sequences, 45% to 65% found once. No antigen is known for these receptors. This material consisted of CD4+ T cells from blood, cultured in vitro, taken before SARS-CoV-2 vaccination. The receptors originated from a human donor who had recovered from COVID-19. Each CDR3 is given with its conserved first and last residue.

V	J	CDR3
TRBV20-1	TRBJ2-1	CSAEGTYNEQFF
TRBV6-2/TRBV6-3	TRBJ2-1	CASRPGTSGEQFF
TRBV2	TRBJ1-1	CASSARGFSEAFF
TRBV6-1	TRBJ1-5	CASRRNVDSNQPQHF
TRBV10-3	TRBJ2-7	CAISEPIRAGALLKQYF
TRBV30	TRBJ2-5	CAWDLAEETQYF
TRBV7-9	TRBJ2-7	CASSSQNNYEQYF
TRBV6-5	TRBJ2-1	CASSYSGPPNEQFF
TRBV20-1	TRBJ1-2	CSATRGTGNYGYTF
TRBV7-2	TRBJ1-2	CASSLGRNYGYTF
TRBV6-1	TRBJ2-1	CASSGGAEATDEQFF
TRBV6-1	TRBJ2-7	CASTPGDEQYF
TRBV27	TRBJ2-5	CASSSLGGAGGRLRTQYF
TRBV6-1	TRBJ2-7	CASSQGTRYEQYF
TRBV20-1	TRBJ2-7	CSASGTSGLTYEQYF
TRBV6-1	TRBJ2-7	CAAGADEQYF
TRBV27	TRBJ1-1	CASSLTRGGTEAFF
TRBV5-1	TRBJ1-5	CASSLGGVGNQPQHF
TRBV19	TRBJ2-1	CASSIGAGVVYNEQFF
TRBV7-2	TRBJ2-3	CASSLQAGGLHTQYF
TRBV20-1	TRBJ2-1	CSARAQREGLVEQFF
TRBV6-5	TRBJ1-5	CASSYGGEGNQPQHF
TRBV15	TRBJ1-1	CATGRDKTGFVMNTEAFF
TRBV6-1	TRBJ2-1	CASSLGGSGNF
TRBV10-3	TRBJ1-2	CAITGVGTGFNLGYTF
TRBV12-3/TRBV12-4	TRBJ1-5	CASSPGSQPQHF
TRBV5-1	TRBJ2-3	CASSITSERDTQYF
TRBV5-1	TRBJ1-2	CASSFTGDDGYTF
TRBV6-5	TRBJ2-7	CASSSRARGLSYEQYF
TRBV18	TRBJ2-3	CASSPLQADTQYF
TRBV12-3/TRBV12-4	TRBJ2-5	CASSFPSRVETQYF
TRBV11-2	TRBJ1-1	CASRSVRDSTEAFF
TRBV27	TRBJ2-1	CASSLYVAGVQFF
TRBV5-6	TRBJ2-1	CASSLDGGRTYNEQFF
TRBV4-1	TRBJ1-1	CASSQGALVVGRNTEAFF
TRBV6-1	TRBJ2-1	CASSEGRRPRDSYNEQFF
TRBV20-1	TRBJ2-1	CSVNSGTYNEQFF
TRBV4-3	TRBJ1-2	CASSQVRQGNYGYTF
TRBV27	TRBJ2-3	CASSLGPAVGGTDTQYF
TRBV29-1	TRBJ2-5	CSVDTSLRGRETQYF
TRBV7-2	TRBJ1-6	CASSHIPPGQASSPLHF
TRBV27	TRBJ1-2	CASSKQVAGWGTNGYTF
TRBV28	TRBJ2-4	CASQTGNIQYF
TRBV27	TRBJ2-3	CASAGGKDTQYF
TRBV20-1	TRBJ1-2	CSATQGVGYGYTF
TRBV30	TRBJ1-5	CAWSGREGQPQHF
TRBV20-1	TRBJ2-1	CSATLAGEQFF
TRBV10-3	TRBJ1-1	CAISGHVNTEAFF
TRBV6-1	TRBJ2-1	CASSRKTGRYNEQFF
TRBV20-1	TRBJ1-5	CSVKEPTGLNQPQHF
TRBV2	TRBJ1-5	CASSESSGFTSNQPQHF
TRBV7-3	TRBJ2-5	CASSLVRQETQYF
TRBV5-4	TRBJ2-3	CASSSPSGRTDTQYF
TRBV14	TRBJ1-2	CASSLLTNYGYTF
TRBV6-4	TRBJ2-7	CASSDSSKRAPSYEQYF
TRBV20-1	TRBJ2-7	CSAPRLAGSHEQYF
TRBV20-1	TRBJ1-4	CSARAGLSGTNEKLFF